Listed below are T cell receptor beta chains from one sample, sequenced in a study of CD8 T cells in ankylosing spondylitis. TCRdb re-derived calls from the 5' RACE reads in MiXCR, one entry per CDR3 protein. The data show some 140,000 distinct CDR3 sequences, 7.5% to 9.5% seen once. Sequenced material: synovial fluid, either unsorted or a sorted T cell fraction (not recorded which). The receptor set was obtained from a male donor with ankylosing spondylitis. Both conserved end residues are part of each CDR3. D genes are given only for firm matches. The size entry is marked missing in some rows and otherwise reads once, few, many or a size class.

CDR3 DNA,CDR3 protein,J gene,V gene,clone size,D gene
TGCAGTGCTCCTAGACCGCCCTCCTACGAGCAGTACTTC,CSAPRPPSYEQYF,TRBJ2-7,TRBV20-1,few,-
TGTGCCAGCAGCCTTGGAGGGCCGGGGGAGACCCAGTACTTC,CASSLGGPGETQYF,TRBJ2-5,TRBV11-2,many,-
TGTGCCACCTCTGGGGGGAGAAGCAATCAGCCCCAGCATTTT,CATSGGRSNQPQHF,TRBJ1-5,TRBV19,-,-
TGTGCCAGCAGCAAGAGGGGAGGACAAGCTGGGCAGTTCTTC,CASSKRGGQAGQFF,TRBJ2-1,TRBV21-1,many,-
TGCGCCAGCAGCTTGGGAAGGACTACTAGCACAGATACGCAGTATTTT,CASSLGRTTSTDTQYF,TRBJ2-3,TRBV5-1,-,-
TGTGCCAGCAGTTGGCCGGGACTAGCATTTTACAATGAGCAGTTCTTC,CASSWPGLAFYNEQFF,TRBJ2-1,TRBV6-2/TRBV6-3,few,TRBD2
TGTGCCAGCAGTTGGGTGTTTAGCACACGCACAGATACGCAGTATTTT,CASSWVFSTRTDTQYF,TRBJ2-3,TRBV28,-,-
TGTGCCACCAGTGACAGACAGCTCTCCACTGAAGCTTTCTTT,CATSDRQLSTEAFF,TRBJ1-1,TRBV24-1,-,-
TGCAGTGCCACCGGGACGTCTCTCGGGCTTCCTGAAGCTTTCTTT,CSATGTSLGLPEAFF,TRBJ1-1,TRBV20-1,few,-
TGTGCCAGCAGCTTGGGTATGGACTACGAGCAGTACTTC,CASSLGMDYEQYF,TRBJ2-7,TRBV5-4,many,-
TGTGCCATCAGTGAGCCTAGCAGAAGCTCCTACAATGAGCAGTTCTTC,CAISEPSRSSYNEQFF,TRBJ2-1,TRBV10-3,many,-
TGTGCCAGCGGGAGGGAAGAGACCCAGTACTTC,CASGREETQYF,TRBJ2-5,TRBV27,many,TRBD2
TGTGCCACCAGTGATTATCGGTTCAATAGCCAGCAGTATTTT,CATSDYRFNSQQYF,TRBJ2-3,TRBV24-1,many,-
TGCGCCAGCAGCTCCCCTAGCGGGAGGGCCCCTGAGCAGTTCTTC,CASSSPSGRAPEQFF,TRBJ2-1,TRBV5-1,many,TRBD2
TGCAGTGCTACTAGGTGGGACGAGCAGTACTTC,CSATRWDEQYF,TRBJ2-7,TRBV20-1,few,-
TGTGCCAGCAGCCGAAATAACTTGAATTCACCCCTCCACTTT,CASSRNNLNSPLHF,TRBJ1-6,TRBV7-9,many,-
TGTGCCAGCAGTTACTCGACAGGGGGATCCTACGAGCAGTACTTC,CASSYSTGGSYEQYF,TRBJ2-7,TRBV6-5,-,TRBD1
TGCAGTGCAACCGGGACGGCAGAAGAGACCCAGTACTTC,CSATGTAEETQYF,TRBJ2-5,TRBV20-1,many,-
TGTGCCAGCAGTCAAGGGGTCTACGAGCAGTACTTC,CASSQGVYEQYF,TRBJ2-7,TRBV3-1,-,-
TGTGCCAGCAGCCAATATGCAGCGGGACTCCAAGAGACCCAGTACTTC,CASSQYAAGLQETQYF,TRBJ2-5,TRBV4-2,many,TRBD2
TGTGCCAGCAGGTCAACTAGGGGGACCGGGGAGCTGTTTTTT,CASRSTRGTGELFF,TRBJ2-2,TRBV2,-,-
TGTGCCAGCAGCTTGGGATTACAACAGCCCCAGCATTTT,CASSLGLQQPQHF,TRBJ1-5,TRBV5-6,many,-
TGTGCCAGCAGCCCGATGCCCGTTGGGGGGGCATCCGGGGAGCTGTTTTTT,CASSPMPVGGASGELFF,TRBJ2-2,TRBV7-2,many,-
TGCAGCGTTGGTGACGTGAGGGGCGGCTACGAGCAGTACTTC,CSVGDVRGGYEQYF,TRBJ2-7,TRBV29-1,-,-
TGTGCCAGCAGTTTTGCCGGGAGGGGTAGCGGGAGAAGGGGAGAGACCCAGTACTTC,CASSFAGRGSGRRGETQYF,TRBJ2-5,TRBV27,few,TRBD2
TGCGCCAGCAGCTCAAACACCGGGACTAAGACAGATACGCAGTATTTT,CASSSNTGTKTDTQYF,TRBJ2-3,TRBV5-1,many,TRBD2
TGTGCCAGCAGCTCCACTCAGGCAGGGCATCAGCCCCAGCATTTT,CASSSTQAGHQPQHF,TRBJ1-5,TRBV7-9,many,-
TGTGCCAGCAGTTTATTTAGCGGGATGCCCTACGAGCAGTACTTC,CASSLFSGMPYEQYF,TRBJ2-7,TRBV6-5,-,TRBD2
TGTGCCAGCGTGCAAGCTTTCTTT,CASVQAFF,TRBJ1-1,TRBV9,many,-
TGTGCCAGCAGCTTTGAGACTCTAAATGAGCAGTTCTTC,CASSFETLNEQFF,TRBJ2-1,TRBV5-6,-,-
TGTGCCAGCAGTCGAAACCTCGAGAAAAATGAGCAGTTCTTC,CASSRNLEKNEQFF,TRBJ2-1,TRBV12-3/TRBV12-4,medium-sized,-
TGTGCCAGCAGCTTTTCCGGGGGCAGTGGGTCCTACAATGAGCAGTTCTTC,CASSFSGGSGSYNEQFF,TRBJ2-1,TRBV11-2,few,-
TGTGCCAGCAGCTTAGTGTTGTTCGGGACAGGTAATGGCTACACCTTC,CASSLVLFGTGNGYTF,TRBJ1-2,TRBV7-2,few,TRBD1
TGTGCCAGCAGTTACCCGGGGACAGCAACCCAGCATTTT,CASSYPGTATQHF,TRBJ1-5,TRBV6-2/TRBV6-3,few,TRBD1
TGTGCCAGCAGCGTAGGAGACAGCAGACACACTGAAGCTTTCTTT,CASSVGDSRHTEAFF,TRBJ1-1,TRBV9,-,-
TGTGCCAGCAGCCAAGACGGACAGGGGGTGAGGTACTTC,CASSQDGQGVRYF,TRBJ2-4,TRBV4-2,many,TRBD1